Listed here are 5 T cell receptor beta chains from one sample, sequenced in a study of beta chain features in type 1 diabetes. Study-level findings and limits: Shortening of TCRB CDR3s, moderate but significant, appeared in all four CD4+ subsets of Type 1 diabetes patients.

Their antigens are not known. Every isolated RNA sample was fully reverse transcribed, so sequencing captured expressed TCRB transcripts. Assay: immunoSEQ multiplex PCR; the TCRdb copy retains only in-frame clones and omits some. Among about 660,000 clones listed, about an eighth were seen once. Source material: naive CD4+ T cells from blood. Source of these receptors: a man younger than 35 with type 1 diabetes.

This clone was detected only a few times. The genes are TRBV5-6 and TRBJ2-5; 7 bases map to TRBD1. Germline-derived CDR1 and CDR2 are SGHDT and YYEEEE. Trimming removed 0 bases from V and 3 bases from J; junction bases left unmatched: 2. The CDR3 is 14 amino acids. The CDR3 region is CASSLGGTEETQYF. The CDR3 DNA is TGTGCCAGCAGCTTGGGTGGGACAGAAGAGACCCAGTACTTC.

This rearrangement joins TRBV7-2 to TRBJ2-3, with 8 bases aligning to TRBD2. The CDR3 runs 15 residues. V shed 4 bases, J shed 6 bases, and the junction held 9 bases outside the gene matches. Germline V gene sequence: CDR1 SGHTA, CDR2 FQGNSA. CDR3: CASSSRGLELDTQYF. For the CDR3, the DNA is TGTGCCAGCAGCTCTCGGGGACTAGAGTTGGATACGCAGTATTTT.

This clone has only a few counts. The CDR3 region is CASYGALNTEAFF. In DNA form, the CDR3 reads TGTGCCAGCTACGGGGCATTGAACACTGAAGCTTTCTTT. The chain links TRBV28 to TRBJ1-1; a possible D gene is TRBD1 (5 bases). The V gene lost 8 bases and the J gene lost 0 bases, with 10 bases spanning the gap. The CDR3 length is 13 residues. Germline-derived CDR1 and CDR2 are MDHEN and SYDVKM.

The J gene is TRBJ1-2, the V gene TRBV10-3, with TRBD1 identical over 7 bases. This CDR3 spans 13 amino acids. V dropped 10 bases and J dropped 1; count of bases not matched to a gene: 6. In germline, CDR1 is ENHRY, CDR2 SYGVKD. CDR3 nucleotides: TGTGCCAGCCAACAGGGGCTTAACTATGGCTACACCTTC. Protein sequence: CASQQGLNYGYTF.

The V gene is TRBV2, the J gene TRBJ1-6, with D hard to call. The germline V gene has CDR1 SNHLY and CDR2 FYNNEI. Trimming stripped 10 bases from V and 9 bases from J, with 22 bases between. The CDR3 runs 15 residues. The DNA for the CDR3 is TGTGCCAACCTTCTTAGGGCCCTCCCGGGTTCACCCCTCCACTTT. Encoded protein: CANLLRALPGSPLHF.